These 25 T cell receptor beta chains came from one sample sequenced in a study of OX40 agonist ivuxolimab in advanced cancers. The assay was immunoSEQ multiplex PCR, and TCRdb's table has in-frame clones only and misses some. The table has 37,000 or so clones, approximately 84% seen once; the top ten hold around 20%. Specimen: CD4+ or CD8+ T cells sorted from blood, collected in a trial of the OX40 agonist ivuxolimab. These receptors originate from an adult with an advanced solid tumor such as melanoma, head and neck, liver or kidney cancer.

This sequence joins TRBV7-8 and TRBJ1-4; TRBD1 aligns across 7 bases. In germline, CDR1 is SGHVS, CDR2 FQNEAQ. V was clipped by 3 bases and J by 6 bases; unmatched bases: 10. There are 16 residues in the CDR3. Here the CDR3 reads CASSLGTGVGHEKLFF. The CDR3 nucleotides read TGTGCCAGCAGCTTGGGAACAGGGGTCGGGCATGAAAAACTGTTTTTT.

The sample holds one count of this clone. This chain uses TRBV5-1 with TRBJ1-2, with D hard to call. V dropped 6 bases and J dropped 5 bases, with 20 bases sitting between them. The CDR3 runs 15 residues. Per germline, CDR1 SGHRS and CDR2 YFSETQ. The CDR3 loop is CASTVGEISGYGYTF. The CDR3 coding sequence is TGCGCCAGCACGGTTGGGGAAATATCTGGTTATGGCTACACCTTC.

The chain carries TRBV7-7 and TRBJ2-2, with a possible D match to TRBD1 (6 bases). Trimming took 5 bases from V and 0 from J, leaving 10 bases between them. CDR3 size: 15 residues. Germline-derived CDR1 and CDR2 are SSHAT and FNYEAQ (reference sequence). The CDR3 nucleotides are TGTGCCAGCAGCCCGGACAGATCGAACACCGGGGAGCTGTTTTTT. As protein: CASSPDRSNTGELFF.

The V gene is TRBV5-4, the J gene TRBJ1-2, with a tentative D call TRBD1 (6 bases). Germline CDR1 SGHNT, CDR2 YYREEE (reference sequence). Trimming cost V 1 base and J 3 bases, with 10 bases left between them. This CDR3 has 14 amino acids. The CDR3 here is CASSLYGGHYGYTF. CDR3 nucleotides: TGTGCCAGCAGCTTGTATGGGGGGCACTATGGCTACACCTTC.

V gene TRBV6-4 combines with J gene TRBJ2-7; no reliable D call. The CDR3 has 9 residues. The V gene's germline CDR1 is MRHNA and CDR2 SNTAGT. V was clipped by 11 bases and J by 3 bases, with 5 bases between them. The CDR3 DNA follows: TGTGCCGCCCACTACGAGCAGTACTTC. It codes for CAAHYEQYF.

The rearrangement joins TRBV4-3 to TRBJ2-7, with D hard to call. Trimming pared 1 base from V and 3 bases from J, leaving 7 bases between. The length of the CDR3 is 13 residues. Looked up from germline, CDR1 is LGHNA and CDR2 is YSLEER. The CDR3 sequence: CASSQGAGYEQYF. The CDR3 bases are TGCGCCAGCAGCCAAGGTGCCGGCTACGAGCAGTACTTC.

This chain connects TRBV5-8 to TRBJ1-6; D remains unclear. Trimming removed 5 bases from V and 7 bases from J, with 10 bases in between. CDR3 length: 13 amino acids. Germline V gene data show CDR1 as SGHTS and CDR2 as YDEGEE. CDR3 nucleotide sequence: TGTGCCAGCAGTTACATTTTGAATTCACCCCTCCACTTT. It encodes CASSYILNSPLHF.

This clone was recorded only once. The genes are TRBV7-2 and TRBJ2-1, with D possibly being TRBD2 (6 bases). This CDR3 is 15 amino acids long. Germline V gene data show CDR1 as SGHTA and CDR2 as FQGNSA. The V end lost 2 bases, the J end lost 6 bases, and 14 bases lay between the germline ends. DNA for the CDR3: TGTGCCAGCAGCTTAAGTCCGCGGGGCGGCAATGAGCAGTTCTTC. Residues: CASSLSPRGGNEQFF.

By share of the sample, this clone is medium-sized. The chain is built from TRBV6-5 and TRBJ1-6; D is uncertain. The CDR3 extends over 11 amino acids. The germline CDR1 and CDR2 sequences are MNHEY and SVGAGI. The germline V and J ends were trimmed by 6 bases and 7 bases, with 4 bases remaining between them. CDR3: CASRTNSPLHF. The CDR3 coding sequence is TGTGCCAGCAGGACGAATTCACCCCTCCACTTT.

The chain has TRBV15 and TRBJ2-2; 11 nucleotides match TRBD1. V was pared by 2 bases and J by 6 bases, with 2 bases of the junction left unmatched. The CDR3 is 15 amino acids. Germline-derived CDR1 and CDR2 are LNHNV and YYDKDF (reference sequence). CDR3: CATSRRGQGAGELFF. Written as DNA, the CDR3 is TGTGCCACCAGCAGACGGGGACAGGGGGCCGGGGAGCTGTTTTTT.

The V and J genes are TRBV5-1 and TRBJ2-7; 8 bases are shared with TRBD1. The CDR3 runs 13 residues. V gave up 5 bases and J gave up 7 bases; unmatched junction bases: 8. Per the germline V gene, CDR1 is SGHRS and CDR2 is YFSETQ. The CDR3 loop reads CASSPDREEEQYF. The CDR3 nucleotides are TGCGCCAGCAGTCCGGACAGGGAGGAAGAGCAGTACTTC.

CDR3 region: CASSSLAGGRGTDTQYF. Written as DNA, the CDR3 is TGTGCCAGCAGCTCGCTAGCGGGGGGGCGGGGCACAGATACGCAGTATTTT. The chain recombines TRBV5-6 with TRBJ2-3, with TRBD2 matching over 12 bases. The CDR3 sequence is 17 residues long. V gave up 3 bases and J gave up 1 base; unmatched junction bases: 6. CDR1 and CDR2 (germline): SGHDT, YYEEEE.

J is TRBJ1-2 and V is TRBV5-6; D is unresolved. The germline V gene has CDR1 SGHDT and CDR2 YYEEEE. The CDR3 totals 13 residues. V lost 4 bases, J lost 8 bases, and 15 bases lay in between. Here the CDR3 DNA reads TGTGCCAGCAGCCCTACGACTTCCATGGGCTACACCTTC. Protein product: CASSPTTSMGYTF.

The chain couples TRBV4-1 to TRBJ2-5; 10 nucleotides line up with TRBD2. With 0 bases clipped from V and 3 bases from J, the junction kept 10 bases outside the gene matches. Germline CDR1 and CDR2: MGHRA and YSYEKL. The CDR3 is made up of 18 amino acids. The CDR3 is CASSQDRSGGAMEETQYF. CDR3 nucleotides: TGCGCCAGCAGCCAAGATCGGAGCGGGGGGGCTATGGAAGAGACCCAGTACTTC.

The V gene is TRBV2, the J gene TRBJ1-4; no definite D call. This CDR3 spans 15 amino acids. The germline V gene has CDR1 SNHLY and CDR2 FYNNEI. The ends were cut back, 0 bases at V and 5 bases at J, with 10 bases in the middle. For the CDR3, the DNA is TGTGCCAGCAGTGAAGCTGACCAAATAAATGAAAAACTGTTTTTT. Protein product: CASSEADQINEKLFF. Full variable domain (rest looked up from reference TRBV2 and TRBJ1-4): EPEVTQTPSHQVTQMGQEVILRCVPISNHLYFYWYRQILGQKVEFLVSFYNNEISEKSEIFDDQFSVERPDGSNFTLKIRSTKLEDSAMYFCASSEADQINEKLFFGSGTQLSVL.

The rearrangement links TRBV6-1 to TRBJ1-1, with D possibly matching TRBD1 (6 bases). V gave up 3 bases and J gave up 1 base, with 9 bases separating them. Germline CDR1 and CDR2: MNHNS and SASEGT. The CDR3 totals 14 residues. CDR3 residues: CASSDTGSNTEAFF. CDR3 DNA: TGTGCCAGCAGTGATACAGGGTCGAACACTGAAGCTTTCTTT.

A word on this clone: Different DNA sequences within this sample yield the same CDR3. The V call is TRBV19, the J call TRBJ2-5, with D perhaps TRBD2 (5 bases). Germline V gene sequence: CDR1 LNHDA, CDR2 SQIVND (reference sequence). The CDR3 covers 13 residues. With 0 bases removed from V and 3 bases from J, the gap between germline ends came to 5 bases. In DNA, the CDR3 is TGTGCCAGTAGTATAGACGGGGAAGAGACCCAGTACTTC. Translating gives CASSIDGEETQYF.

CDR3 nucleotide sequence: TGCGCCAGCAGCCAACGGGGGCCAGGGGGACGAAACACTGAAGCTTTCTTT. Its protein product is CASSQRGPGGRNTEAFF. The chain is built from TRBV4-1 and TRBJ1-1; 7 positions match TRBD1. Germline V gene sequence: CDR1 MGHRA, CDR2 YSYEKL. V dropped 2 bases and J dropped 2; count of bases not matched to a gene: 11. This CDR3 has 17 residues.

V usage is TRBV27 and J usage is TRBJ2-7; TRBD2 matches at 7 bases. CDR3 length: 14 residues. Germline CDR1 MNHEY, CDR2 SMNVEV (reference sequence). After removal of 2 bases from V and 3 bases from J, the junction contained 4 bases not matched to a gene. The CDR3 sequence: CASSLTPSGYEQYF. DNA for the CDR3: TGTGCCAGCAGTTTAACTCCTAGCGGCTACGAGCAGTACTTC.

CDR3 residues: CAWMGETDTQYF. The CDR3 bases are TGTGCCTGGATGGGGGAGACAGATACGCAGTATTTT. This rearrangement joins TRBV30 to TRBJ2-3; D possibly uses TRBD1 or TRBD2 (5 bases each). Germline lookup yields CDR1 GTSNPN and CDR2 SVGIG (reference sequence). With 4 bases removed from V and 3 bases from J, the gap between germline ends came to 8 bases. The CDR3 runs to 12 residues.

The V and J genes are TRBV4-1 and TRBJ2-3, with TRBD2 matching over 11 bases. After removal of 0 bases from V and 13 bases from J, the junction contained 9 bases not matched to a gene. From germline, CDR1 is MGHRA and CDR2 YSYEKL. There are 15 residues in the CDR3. CDR3 sequence reads: CASSQDGLAGGGKYF. As DNA, the CDR3 is TGCGCCAGCAGCCAAGATGGTCTAGCGGGGGGTGGAAAGTATTTT.

The V call is TRBV7-2, the J call TRBJ2-5, with 9 bases that match TRBD2. V lost 8 bases, J lost 3 bases, and 4 bases stayed unmatched. Germline V gene lookup returns CDR1 SGHTA and CDR2 FQGNSA. The CDR3 length is 13 residues. The CDR3 sequence is CASSGLAEETQYF. CDR3 DNA sequence: TGTGCCAGCTCGGGACTAGCCGAAGAGACCCAGTACTTC. The variable domain in full, completed from reference TRBV7-2 and TRBJ2-5, reads GAGVSQSPSNKVTEKGKDVELRCDPISGHTALYWYRQSLGQGLEFLIYFQGNSAPDKSGLPSDRFSAERTGGSVSTLTIQRTQQEDSAVYLCASSGLAEETQYFGPGTRLLVL.

The gene calls are TRBV30 and TRBJ1-2, with D hard to call. V lost 0 bases and J 7 bases, leaving 15 bases between the germline ends. Germline V gene sequence: CDR1 GTSNPN, CDR2 SVGIG (reference sequence). The CDR3 spans 14 residues. The CDR3: CAWSVEGERFGYTF. The CDR3 nucleotides are TGTGCCTGGAGTGTCGAGGGTGAGAGGTTTGGCTACACCTTC.

The chain joins TRBV4-2 to TRBJ2-7; either TRBD1 or TRBD2 may fit D (5 bases each). The CDR3 runs to 17 residues. From germline, CDR1 is LGHNA and CDR2 YNFKEQ. Trimming took off 2 bases at V and 0 bases at J, with 17 bases between the two ends. CDR3 sequence: CASSQLSGAASSYEQYF. CDR3 nucleotide sequence: TGTGCCAGCAGCCAACTTTCCGGGGCGGCATCCTCCTACGAGCAGTACTTC.

J is TRBJ2-7 and V is TRBV10-3; 15 bases are a match to TRBD2. This CDR3 has 17 residues. V lost 2 bases and J lost 0; bases outside the gene matches: 2. CDR1 is ENHRY, CDR2 SYGVKD, per germline. CDR3 region: CAISEGLAGGNSYEQYF. The CDR3 nucleotides read TGTGCCATCAGTGAGGGACTAGCGGGGGGGAACTCCTACGAGCAGTACTTC.